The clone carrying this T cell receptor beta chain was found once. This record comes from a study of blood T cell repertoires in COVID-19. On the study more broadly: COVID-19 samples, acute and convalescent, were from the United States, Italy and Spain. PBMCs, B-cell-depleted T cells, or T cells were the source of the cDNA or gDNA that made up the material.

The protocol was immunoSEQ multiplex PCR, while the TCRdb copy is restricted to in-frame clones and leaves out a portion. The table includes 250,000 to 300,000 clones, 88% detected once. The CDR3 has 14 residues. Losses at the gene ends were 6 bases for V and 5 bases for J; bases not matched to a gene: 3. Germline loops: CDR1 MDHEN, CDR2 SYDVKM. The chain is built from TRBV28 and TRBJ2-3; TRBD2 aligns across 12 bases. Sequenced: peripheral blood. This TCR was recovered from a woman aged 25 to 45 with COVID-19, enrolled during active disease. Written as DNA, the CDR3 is TGTGCCAGCAGGCCGGGACTAGCGGGAGATACGCAGTATTTT. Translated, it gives CASRPGLAGDTQYF.